The 29 T cell receptor beta chains listed next were all sequenced from one sample in a study of blood T cell repertoires in COVID-19. Profiling relied on immunoSEQ multiplex PCR, and the TCRdb table lists in-frame clones only, not all of them. The data contain about 150,000 clones, roughly four fifths of them seen just once; the ten biggest clones take up about 29%. The specimen was peripheral blood. These receptors came from a woman aged 55 to 70 with acute or convalescent COVID-19.

The V and J genes are TRBV6-5 and TRBJ2-7, with D perhaps TRBD1 (6 bases). The V end was cut by 0 bases, the J end by 3 bases, with 15 bases between. The CDR3 is made up of 16 amino acids. Germline-derived CDR1 and CDR2 are MNHEY and SVGAGI. CDR3 loop: CASSYSKTGKNYEQYF. The CDR3 coding sequence is TGTGCCAGCAGTTACTCGAAAACAGGGAAGAACTACGAGCAGTACTTC.

The chain combines TRBV2 with TRBJ1-5; D is perhaps TRBD1 (5 bases). Germline V CDR1 and CDR2: SNHLY, FYNNEI. The CDR3 extends over 16 amino acids. V lost 4 bases and J lost 2, with 15 bases in between. In DNA, the CDR3 is TGTGCCAGCAGTGGGACCTGGGGGGTAGGCAATCAGCCCCAGCATTTT. It yields the protein CASSGTWGVGNQPQHF.

This sequence joins TRBV18 and TRBJ2-7; TRBD1 aligns across 7 bases. CDR1 is KGHSH and CDR2 is LQKENI in the germline V gene. The CDR3 length is 14 residues. V was pared by 6 bases and J by 3 bases, with 8 bases of the junction left unmatched. The CDR3 DNA reads as TGTGCCAGCTCCCAGGACAGGATAAGCTACGAGCAGTACTTC. Amino acid sequence: CASSQDRISYEQYF.

The chain uses TRBV28 and TRBJ2-1, with a tentative D call TRBD2 (6 bases). V gave up 5 bases and J gave up 5 bases, with 13 bases separating them. The germline V gene encodes CDR1 MDHEN and CDR2 SYDVKM. The CDR3 length is 14 residues. Here the CDR3 DNA reads TGTGCCAGCAGTCTCCACGGGGGTCACAATGAGCAGTTCTTC. Translated: CASSLHGGHNEQFF.

The gene calls are TRBV9 and TRBJ2-3, with D maybe TRBD1 (6 bases). The germline CDR1 and CDR2 sequences are SGDLS and YYNGEE. V dropped 1 base and J dropped 3 bases, with 12 bases sitting between them. The CDR3 runs 15 residues. CDR3 region: CASSVSRGNTDTQYF. As DNA, the CDR3 is TGTGCCAGCAGCGTAAGCAGGGGCAATACAGATACGCAGTATTTT.

This rearrangement joins TRBV20-1 to TRBJ2-5, with D perhaps TRBD2 (7 bases). CDR1 DFQATT and CDR2 SNEGSKA come from the germline V gene (reference sequence). V lost 3 bases and J 1 base, leaving 18 bases between the germline ends. The CDR3 runs to 16 residues. The CDR3 is CSASLTLGGLQETQYF. The CDR3 DNA sequence: TGCAGTGCTAGTCTCACCTTGGGGGGGCTCCAAGAGACCCAGTACTTC.

V gene TRBV7-2 combines with J gene TRBJ2-5, with 12 bases identical to TRBD2. CDR1 is SGHTA and CDR2 is FQGNSA in the germline V gene. V trimming: 2 bases; J trimming: 4 bases; junction bases outside the gene matches: 2. The CDR3 is 15 residues long. CDR3 sequence reads: CASSLWTSGAETQYF. The CDR3 coding sequence is TGTGCCAGCAGCTTATGGACTAGCGGGGCAGAGACCCAGTACTTC.

V gene TRBV4-1 combines with J gene TRBJ1-2; D uncertain. Germline loops: CDR1 MGHRA, CDR2 YSYEKL. V was trimmed by 0 bases and J by 6 bases, leaving 8 bases between them. The CDR3 spans 13 residues. CDR3 nucleotide sequence: TGCGCCAGCAGCCAAGAGTACACAGATGGCTACACCTTC. Residues: CASSQEYTDGYTF.

This chain connects TRBV19 to TRBJ1-1; 10 bases line up with TRBD1. Germline CDR1 LNHDA, CDR2 SQIVND (reference sequence). The CDR3 is made up of 14 amino acids. The ends lost 4 bases at V and 10 bases at J; junction bases unmatched: 9. CDR3 amino acids: CASSTVPWDRGAFF. The CDR3 DNA reads TGTGCCAGTAGTACCGTTCCATGGGACAGGGGAGCTTTCTTT.

The chain recombines TRBV4-1 with TRBJ2-1; the match to TRBD2 covers 11 bases. CDR1 is MGHRA, CDR2 YSYEKL, per germline. CDR3 size: 18 residues. V dropped 0 bases and J dropped 6; count of bases not matched to a gene: 10. The CDR3 sequence: CASSQEPLLAGVINEQFF. The CDR3 coding sequence is TGCGCCAGCAGCCAAGAGCCGCTACTAGCGGGGGTCATCAATGAGCAGTTCTTC.

The V call is TRBV6-5, the J call TRBJ1-6; 10 bases map to TRBD1. Trimming removed 6 bases from V and 8 bases from J; junction bases left unmatched: 4. Germline values: CDR1 MNHEY, CDR2 SVGAGI. The CDR3 length is 14 residues. The CDR3 protein is CASSRQGADSPLHF. The CDR3 bases are TGTGCCAGCAGCCGACAGGGGGCGGATTCACCCCTCCACTTT.

CDR3 coding DNA: TGTGCCAGCAGCCAGAAAGCGCCACCTCCCTACGAGCAGTACTTC. The encoded protein is CASSQKAPPPYEQYF. The chain carries TRBV27 and TRBJ2-7; D gene uncertain. Trimming took off 6 bases at V and 2 bases at J, with 17 bases between the two ends. CDR3 length equals 15 residues. Germline assignment: CDR1 MNHEY and CDR2 SMNVEV (reference sequence).

The chain has TRBV2 and TRBJ2-1; 10 bases fit TRBD1. The CDR3 length is 15 residues. Trimming at V came to 7 bases and at J to 2 bases, leaving 5 bases not matched to a gene. Germline V gives CDR1 SNHLY, CDR2 FYNNEI. CDR3 coding DNA: TGTGCCAGCAAATCCGGACAGGGGGCCTACAATGAGCAGTTCTTC. Translation: CASKSGQGAYNEQFF.

This rearrangement joins TRBV28 to TRBJ2-7; TRBD1 matches at 7 bases. Germline trimming cut 10 bases from V and 3 bases from J; bases unmatched to any gene: 6. CDR1 and CDR2 from the germline V gene are MDHEN and SYDVKM. CDR3 length: 12 residues. CDR3 nucleotides: TGTGCCACCGCGGACAGGATCTACGAGCAGTACGTC. As protein: CATADRIYEQYV.

This clone was detected a few times. DNA of the CDR3: TGTGCCAGCAGTTTTCAGGGGACCACTGAAGCTTTCTTT. It yields the protein CASSFQGTTEAFF. The rearrangement uses TRBV6-2 or TRBV6-3 and TRBJ1-1; possibly TRBD1 for D (6 bases). The V and J ends lost 4 bases and 4 bases respectively, with 10 bases between them. This CDR3 region has 13 residues. Germline CDR1 MNHEY, CDR2 SVGEGT.

For the CDR3, the DNA is TGTGCCAGCAGCCAGTCAACCCTCGGGGTGGGGGCTGGAGAGACCCAGTACTTC. Its protein product is CASSQSTLGVGAGETQYF. J is TRBJ2-5 and V is TRBV3-1 (or the pseudogene TRBV3-2), with D perhaps matching TRBD1 (6 bases). In germline, CDR1 is LGHDT, CDR2 YNNKEL (reference sequence). Trimming took off 3 bases at V and 4 bases at J, with 24 bases between the two ends. The CDR3 contains 18 residues.

This chain links TRBV11-3 with TRBJ1-1; D is ambiguous. Trimming cost V 2 bases and J 1 base, with 8 bases left between them. The CDR3 totals 14 residues. Germline V gene data show CDR1 as SGHNT and CDR2 as YENEEA. CDR3 bases: TGTGCCAGCAGCTTAAACGGTCCGAACACTGAAGCTTTCTTT. This gives the protein CASSLNGPNTEAFF.

V and J are TRBV30 and TRBJ2-7; TRBD2 matches at 8 bases. V lost 3 bases to trimming and J lost 3 bases; unmatched junction nucleotides: 1. Germline V gives CDR1 GTSNPN, CDR2 SVGIG (reference sequence). CDR3 length equals 12 residues. The CDR3 DNA follows: TGTGCCTGGAGCGGGGGGGGCTACGAGCAGTACGTC. As protein: CAWSGGGYEQYV.

Only one count was recorded for this clone. This sequence joins TRBV6-5 and TRBJ2-7; 10 bases are a match to TRBD2. Germline lookup yields CDR1 MNHEY and CDR2 SVGAGI. The CDR3 consists of 14 residues. V lost 6 bases to trimming and J lost 3 bases; unmatched junction nucleotides: 5. The CDR3 spells CASRSSGGSYEQYF. For the CDR3, the DNA is TGTGCCAGCAGAAGTAGCGGGGGGAGCTACGAGCAGTACTTC.

V is TRBV9 and J is TRBJ1-2, with D perhaps matching TRBD1 (5 bases). Germline V gives CDR1 SGDLS, CDR2 YYNGEE. Trimming pared 3 bases from V and 5 bases from J, leaving 17 bases between. CDR3 length equals 15 residues. CDR3 residues: CASSAAQGSPYGYTF. CDR3 DNA sequence: TGTGCCAGCAGCGCTGCCCAGGGTTCCCCTTATGGCTACACCTTC.

The chain combines TRBV5-1 with TRBJ2-1; the match to TRBD2 covers 8 bases. CDR1 is SGHRS, CDR2 YFSETQ, per germline. This CDR3 has 15 residues. After removal of 4 bases from V and 5 bases from J, the junction contained 8 bases not matched to a gene. The CDR3 region is CASSQTSGKDNEQFF. CDR3 bases: TGCGCCAGCAGCCAAACTAGCGGTAAGGACAATGAGCAGTTCTTC.

This clone was seen once. V usage is TRBV7-3 and J usage is TRBJ2-2, with 12 bases that match TRBD2. The ends lost 4 bases at V and 3 bases at J; junction bases unmatched: 3. Germline CDR1 reads SGHTA; CDR2 reads FQGTGA. This CDR3 has 16 residues. The CDR3 region has the DNA TGTGCCAGCAGCTCGCGACTAGCGGGGGACACCGGGGAGCTGTTTTTT. It specifies CASSSRLAGDTGELFF.

This chain uses TRBV19 with TRBJ1-5; D is unresolved. The CDR3 extends over 15 amino acids. V was shortened by 5 bases and J by 7 bases, with 18 bases between the two germline ends. Germline V lookup: CDR1 LNHDA, CDR2 SQIVND (reference sequence). The CDR3 coding sequence is TGTGCCAGTAGTCCAATGGCCCTAACCGGGCAGCCCCAGCATTTT. It is translated as CASSPMALTGQPQHF.

V is TRBV11-2 and J is TRBJ1-6, with 7 bases lining up with TRBD1. The CDR3 is 18 amino acids. From germline, CDR1 is SGHAT and CDR2 FQNNGV. The V and J ends lost 1 base and 8 bases, in that order; junction bases with no gene match: 14. The CDR3 nucleotides are TGTGCCAGCAGCTTAGGGGAAGTTAGACAGGGTGTATATTCACCCCTCCACTTT. Encoded protein: CASSLGEVRQGVYSPLHF.

A few counts support this clone. The V call is TRBV7-9, the J call TRBJ2-1; 11 bases line up with TRBD2. The CDR3 length is 15 residues. Germline CDR1 is SEHNR and CDR2 is FQNEAQ (reference sequence). V trimming: 5 bases; J trimming: 7 bases; junction bases outside the gene matches: 7. CDR3 region: CASSPLASGGNEQFF. The CDR3 region has the DNA TGTGCCAGCAGCCCCCTGGCTAGCGGGGGGAATGAGCAGTTCTTC.

The chain combines TRBV9 with TRBJ2-7; 10 positions agree with TRBD1. CDR1 is SGDLS and CDR2 is YYNGEE in the germline V gene. The V gene end was trimmed by 0 bases and the J gene end by 9 bases; junction bases not matched to a gene: 6. CDR3 length: 14 amino acids. CDR3 sequence: CASSVEGTGEAQYF. In DNA, the CDR3 is TGTGCCAGCAGCGTAGAAGGGACAGGGGAGGCGCAGTACTTC. Full variable domain (missing parts from reference TRBV9 and TRBJ2-7): DSGVTQTPKHLITATGQRVTLRCSPRSGDLSVYWYQQSLDQGLQFLIQYYNGEERAKGNILERFSAQQFPDLHSELNLSSLELGDSALYFCASSVEGTGEAQYFGPGTRLTVT.

J is TRBJ2-1 and V is TRBV5-6, with a possible D match to TRBD1 (6 bases). The germline V and J ends were trimmed by 4 bases and 0 bases, with 8 bases remaining between them. The CDR3 runs to 14 residues. The germline CDR1 and CDR2 sequences are SGHDT and YYEEEE. The CDR3, as DNA: TGTGCCAGCAGCGTGGACAGCTCCTACAATGAGCAGTTCTTC. The encoded protein is CASSVDSSYNEQFF.

The count of this clone is one. The gene calls are TRBV14 and TRBJ1-1, with D hard to call. V lost 3 bases, J lost 3 bases, and 8 bases lay in between. The CDR3 runs to 13 residues. The V gene's germline CDR1 is SGHDN and CDR2 FVKESK. The CDR3 coding sequence is TGTGCCAGCAGCCACGGGTGGTACACTGAAGCTTTCTTT. Translation gives CASSHGWYTEAFF.

This clone has only a few counts. The chain uses TRBV7-3 and TRBJ1-4, with TRBD1 matching 9 bases. V lost 1 base and J lost 8; bases outside the gene matches: 11. The CDR3 spans 17 residues. Germline loops: CDR1 SGHTA, CDR2 FQGTGA. CDR3 bases: TGTGCCAGCAGCTTAATTAGTAAGGGACAGGGAGAGGAAAAACTGTTTTTT. Encoded protein: CASSLISKGQGEEKLFF. Full variable domain (rest looked up from reference TRBV7-3 and TRBJ1-4): GAGVSQTPSNKVTEKGKYVELRCDPISGHTALYWYRQSLGQGPEFLIYFQGTGAADDSGLPNDRFFAVRPEGSVSTLKIQRTERGDSAVYLCASSLISKGQGEEKLFFGSGTQLSVL.